These 8 T cell receptor beta chains were sequenced from one sample in a study of blood T cell repertoires in COVID-19. Sequencing was performed with immunoSEQ multiplex PCR; in TCRdb, only in-frame clones are kept and a portion is missing. The table lists 300,000 to 400,000 clones, roughly 90% of them singletons. Sequenced material: peripheral blood. These receptors were collected from a woman aged 30 to 39 with COVID-19, enrolled during active disease.

The chain is built from TRBV19 and TRBJ2-3, with TRBD1 matching 12 bases. This CDR3 comprises 14 residues. CDR1 is LNHDA, CDR2 SQIVND, per germline (reference sequence). Trimming cost V 6 bases and J 3 bases; bases outside gene matches: 1. DNA for the CDR3: TGTGCCAGTAGGGGACAGGGGGCGACAGATACGCAGTATTTT. This gives the protein CASRGQGATDTQYF.

The chain is built from TRBV2 and TRBJ2-5; 8 nucleotides agree with TRBD2. The CDR3 contains 16 residues. With V trimmed by 2 bases and J by 1 base, 6 bases remained unmatched. CDR1 is SNHLY, CDR2 FYNNEI, per germline. CDR3 DNA sequence: TGTGCCAGCAGTGAATTGGGCGGGGGGACCCAAGAGACCCAGTACTTC. Its protein product is CASSELGGGTQETQYF.

This CDR3 is CAWSNSRPPRGVNTEAFF. In nucleotides, the CDR3 is TGTGCCTGGAGTAACTCTCGACCCCCCCGGGGGGTGAACACTGAAGCTTTCTTT. This chain joins TRBV30 and TRBJ1-1, with D perhaps matching TRBD1 (5 bases). The CDR3 has 18 residues. V was clipped by 2 bases and J by 0 bases, with 22 bases between them. The germline CDR1 and CDR2 sequences are GTSNPN and SVGIG (reference sequence).

The chain joins TRBV28 to TRBJ2-7; 8 bases are a match to TRBD1. V was pared by 3 bases and J by 10 bases, with 11 bases of the junction left unmatched. The CDR3 covers 14 residues. The germline gives CDR1 MDHEN, CDR2 SYDVKM. This CDR3 is CASSFRSTGEKQYV. The CDR3, as DNA: TGTGCCAGCAGTTTCCGTTCGACAGGGGAGAAACAGTACGTC.

The chain recombines TRBV7-9 with TRBJ2-7, with 8 positions matching TRBD2. Germline V gene data show CDR1 as SEHNR and CDR2 as FQNEAQ (reference sequence). V was pared by 0 bases and J by 7 bases, with 17 bases of the junction left unmatched. The CDR3 runs 18 residues. CDR3 protein: CASSLAGGMTSASGEQYV. Here the CDR3 DNA reads TGTGCCAGCAGCTTAGCGGGGGGGATGACTAGCGCATCGGGTGAGCAGTACGTC.

This chain uses TRBV19 with TRBJ2-6, with 8 bases fitting TRBD1. Germline V CDR1 and CDR2: LNHDA, SQIVND (reference sequence). The length of the CDR3 is 20 residues. The junction had 18 bases not matched to a gene; V was cut back by 4 bases and J by 4 bases. This CDR3 is CASSTSPFWTGLSGANVLTF. CDR3 sequence (DNA): TGTGCCAGTAGTACCTCGCCCTTCTGGACAGGGTTGAGCGGGGCCAACGTCCTGACTTTC.

This clone appeared a few times. CDR3 sequence (DNA): TGTGCCAGCAGTACAGACAGGGGAACGTCTGGCTACACCTTC. Its translation is CASSTDRGTSGYTF. The chain links TRBV27 to TRBJ1-2; 8 bases align to TRBD1. CDR1 is MNHEY, CDR2 SMNVEV, per germline (reference sequence). The ends lost 5 bases at V and 7 bases at J; junction bases unmatched: 9. This CDR3 has 14 residues.

The chain is built from TRBV7-9 and TRBJ1-5; 7 bases are a match to TRBD1. V was pared by 4 bases and J by 5 bases, with 11 bases of the junction left unmatched. The CDR3 extends over 16 amino acids. Germline V gene sequence: CDR1 SEHNR, CDR2 FQNEAQ (reference sequence). The chain's CDR3 is CASSSLGQEVDQPQHF. CDR3 DNA sequence: TGTGCCAGCAGCTCCTTAGGACAGGAGGTGGATCAGCCCCAGCATTTT. Based on the CDR3 plus reference TRBV7-9 and TRBJ1-5, the full variable domain is DTGVSQNPRHKITKRGQNVTFRCDPISEHNRLYWYRQTLGQGPEFLTYFQNEAQLEKSRLLSDRFSAERPKGSFSTLEIQRTEQGDSAMYLCASSSLGQEVDQPQHFGDGTRLSIL.